One T cell receptor beta chain is described in this entry. Its target is unknown. The CDR3 runs 16 residues. Deletions cut 4 bases from V and 4 bases from J, with 18 bases between. Germline loops: CDR1 SGHDT, CDR2 YYEEEE. This entry comes from a study of beta chain features in type 1 diabetes. General study points: TCRB CDR3s from Type 1 diabetes patients were moderately but significantly shorter in all four CD4+ subsets.

Expressed TCRB transcripts were sequenced, since all the RNA that had been isolated was reverse transcribed. Sequencing was performed with immunoSEQ multiplex PCR; in TCRdb, only in-frame clones are kept and a portion is missing. Of 120,000 or so clones detected, roughly 17% appear once; the ten largest clones hold 2.6%. This chain uses TRBV5-6 with TRBJ2-1; TRBD1 is a possible D gene (5 bases). Sequenced material: central memory CD4+ T cells from blood. The sequence was obtained from a man aged 18-30 years with type 1 diabetes. DNA of the CDR3: TGTGCCAGCAGCCAGACAGAACACCCTCGATACAATGAGCAGTTCTTC. Residues: CASSQTEHPRYNEQFF.